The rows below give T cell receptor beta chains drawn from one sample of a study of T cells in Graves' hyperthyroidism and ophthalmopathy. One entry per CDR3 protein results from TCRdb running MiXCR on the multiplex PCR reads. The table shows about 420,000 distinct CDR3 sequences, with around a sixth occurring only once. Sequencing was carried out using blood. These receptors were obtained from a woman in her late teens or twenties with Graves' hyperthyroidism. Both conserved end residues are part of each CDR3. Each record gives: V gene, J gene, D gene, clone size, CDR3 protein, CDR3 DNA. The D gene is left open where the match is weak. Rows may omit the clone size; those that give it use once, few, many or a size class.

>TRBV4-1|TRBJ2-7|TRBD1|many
CASSRGQDWDYEQYF
TGCGCCAGCAGCCGGGGACAGGATTGGGACTACGAGCAGTACTTC
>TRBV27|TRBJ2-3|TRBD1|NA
CASSVTRGLVTDTQYF
TGTGCCAGCAGTGTTACCAGGGGGTTGGTTACAGATACGCAGTATTTT
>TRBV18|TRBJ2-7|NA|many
CASSRTASYEQYF
TGTGCCAGCTCACGGACTGCCTCCTACGAGCAGTACTTC
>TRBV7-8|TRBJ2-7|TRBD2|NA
CASSGPPGTSGSYEQYF
TGTGCCAGCAGCGGGCCGCCCGGGACTAGCGGATCCTACGAGCAGTACTTC
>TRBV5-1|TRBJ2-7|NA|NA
CASTSHPSGEQYF
TGCGCCAGCACCTCCCACCCCTCGGGCGAGCAGTACTTC
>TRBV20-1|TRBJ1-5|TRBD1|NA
CSARASPTGGGNQPQHF
TGCAGTGCTAGAGCTAGCCCCACAGGGGGCGGCAATCAGCCCCAGCATTTT
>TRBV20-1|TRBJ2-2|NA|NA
CSARGVGWGDTGELFF
TGCAGTGCTAGGGGGGTGGGGTGGGGTGACACCGGGGAGCTGTTTTTT
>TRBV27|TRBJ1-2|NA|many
CASGAGTKGYTF
TGTGCCAGCGGTGCCGGGACGAAAGGCTACACCTTC
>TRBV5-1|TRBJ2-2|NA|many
CASSLDGSNTGELFF
TGCGCCAGCAGCTTGGACGGGAGTAACACCGGGGAGCTGTTTTTT
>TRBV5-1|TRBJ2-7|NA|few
CASSFFLTGSTYEQYF
TGCGCCAGCAGCTTTTTTTTAACAGGTTCTACCTACGAGCAGTACTTC
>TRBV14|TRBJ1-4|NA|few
CASSPRRQGGATNEKLFF
TGTGCCAGCAGCCCGCGACGTCAGGGAGGAGCAACTAATGAAAAACTGTTTTTT
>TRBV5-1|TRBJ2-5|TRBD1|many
CASSLGDRGPETQYF
TGCGCCAGCAGCTTGGGGGACAGGGGGCCCGAGACCCAGTACTTC
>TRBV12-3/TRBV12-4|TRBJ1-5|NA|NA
CASSIDRNSNQPQHF
TGTGCCAGCAGTATCGACAGAAATAGCAATCAGCCCCAGCATTTT
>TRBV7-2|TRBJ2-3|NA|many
CASSRPRGRSTDTQYF
TGTGCCAGCAGCCGTCCCCGAGGCCGTAGCACAGATACGCAGTATTTT
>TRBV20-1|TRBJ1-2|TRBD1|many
CSAIVQGAYGYTF
TGCAGTGCGATCGTACAGGGGGCGTATGGCTACACCTTC
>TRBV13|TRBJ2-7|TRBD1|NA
CASSLGTGGKNYEQYF
TGTGCCAGCAGCCTCGGGACAGGGGGCAAGAATTACGAGCAGTACTTC
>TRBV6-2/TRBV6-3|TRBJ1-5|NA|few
CASSWRQINQPQHF
TGTGCCAGCAGTTGGAGGCAGATCAATCAGCCCCAGCATTTT
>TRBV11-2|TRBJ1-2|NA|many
CASSPGGWVGYTF
TGTGCCAGCAGCCCCGGCGGGTGGGTTGGCTACACCTTC
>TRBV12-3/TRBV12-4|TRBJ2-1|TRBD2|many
CASTLAGGSHEQFF
TGTGCCAGCACCCTAGCGGGAGGGAGCCATGAGCAGTTCTTC
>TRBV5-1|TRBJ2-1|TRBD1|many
CASSLGDRENEQFF
TGCGCCAGCAGCTTGGGGGACAGGGAGAATGAGCAGTTCTTC
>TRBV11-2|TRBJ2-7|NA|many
CASSPHSYEQYF
TGTGCCAGCAGCCCACACTCATACGAGCAGTACTTC
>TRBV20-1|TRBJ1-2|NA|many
CSAQRGRGNYGYTF
TGCAGTGCCCAGCGGGGCAGGGGAAACTATGGCTACACCTTC
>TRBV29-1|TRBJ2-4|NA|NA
CSGGGGTKNIQYF
TGCAGCGGTGGCGGGGGCACCAAAAACATTCAGTACTTC
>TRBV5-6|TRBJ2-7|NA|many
CASSSGVAWFAYEQYF
TGTGCCAGCAGCTCGGGAGTAGCCTGGTTCGCATACGAGCAGTACTTC
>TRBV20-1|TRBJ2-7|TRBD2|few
CSASSVLAGGIHEQYF
TGCAGTGCTAGTTCGGTCTTAGCGGGGGGAATTCACGAGCAGTACTTC
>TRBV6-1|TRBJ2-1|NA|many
CASTGPGRGYNEQFF
TGTGCCAGCACTGGACCGGGACGTGGGTACAATGAGCAGTTCTTC
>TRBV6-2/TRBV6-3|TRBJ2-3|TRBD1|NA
CASSRGQAIDTQYF
TGTGCCAGCAGTCGGGGACAGGCGATAGATACGCAGTATTTT
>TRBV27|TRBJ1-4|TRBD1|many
CASSATGRREKLFF
TGTGCCAGCAGTGCGACAGGGCGTAGGGAAAAACTGTTTTTT
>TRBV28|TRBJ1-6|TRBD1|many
CASKVGGTGVNSPLHF
TGTGCCAGCAAGGTGGGGGGGACAGGGGTCAATTCACCCCTCCACTTT
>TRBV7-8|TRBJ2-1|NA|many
CASSSDPLKPYNEQFF
TGTGCCAGCAGCTCCGACCCCTTGAAACCCTACAATGAGCAGTTCTTC
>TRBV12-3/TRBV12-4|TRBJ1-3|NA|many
CASSSDTGSSGNTIYF
TGTGCCAGCAGTTCAGACACAGGGAGCTCTGGAAACACCATATATTTT
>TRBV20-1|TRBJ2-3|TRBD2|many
CSARGLANTDTQYF
TGCAGTGCTAGGGGACTAGCGAACACAGATACGCAGTATTTT
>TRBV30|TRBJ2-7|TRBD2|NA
CAWYPGLAGGRYEQYF
TGTGCCTGGTACCCGGGACTAGCGGGGGGCCGATACGAGCAGTACTTC
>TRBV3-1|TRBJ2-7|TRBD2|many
CASSQVTGLAVYEQYF
TGTGCCAGCAGCCAAGTTACGGGACTAGCGGTTTACGAGCAGTACTTC
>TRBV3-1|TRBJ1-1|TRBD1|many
CASSQEGQGAPYTEAFF
TGTGCCAGCAGCCAAGAAGGCCAGGGGGCTCCGTACACTGAAGCTTTCTTT
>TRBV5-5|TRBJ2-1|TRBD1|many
CASSLFPGGNEQFF
TGTGCCAGCAGCTTGTTTCCAGGGGGCAATGAGCAGTTCTTC
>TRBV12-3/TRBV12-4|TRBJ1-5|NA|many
CASSPAGGAFQPQHF
TGTGCCAGCAGTCCGGCGGGGGGCGCGTTTCAGCCCCAGCATTTT
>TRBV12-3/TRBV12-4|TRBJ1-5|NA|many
CASSFSGVSNQPQHF
TGTGCCAGCAGTTTCTCGGGGGTTAGCAATCAGCCCCAGCATTTT
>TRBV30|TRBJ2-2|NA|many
CAWTGTNTGELFF
TGTGCCTGGACCGGGACGAACACCGGGGAGCTGTTTTTT
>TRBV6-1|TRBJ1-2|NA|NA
CASRYSYMGGYTF
TGTGCCAGCCGGTATTCCTATATGGGGGGCTACACCTTC
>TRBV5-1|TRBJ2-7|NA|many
CASSPGQLIYEQYF
TGCGCCAGCAGCCCCGGACAGCTAATCTACGAGCAGTACTTC
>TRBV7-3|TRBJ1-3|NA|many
CASSPGGFGIRNTIYF
TGTGCCAGCAGCCCCGGAGGTTTCGGGATCAGAAACACCATATATTTT